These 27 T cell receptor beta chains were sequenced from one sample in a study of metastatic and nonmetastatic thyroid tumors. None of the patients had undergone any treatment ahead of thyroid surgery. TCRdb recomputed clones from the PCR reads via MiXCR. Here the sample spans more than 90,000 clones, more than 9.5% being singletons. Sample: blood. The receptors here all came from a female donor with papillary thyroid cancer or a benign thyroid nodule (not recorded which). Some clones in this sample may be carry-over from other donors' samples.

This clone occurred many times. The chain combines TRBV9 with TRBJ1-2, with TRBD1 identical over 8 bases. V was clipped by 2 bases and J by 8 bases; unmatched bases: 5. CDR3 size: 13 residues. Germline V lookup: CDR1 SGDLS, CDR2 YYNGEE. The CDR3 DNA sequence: TGTGCCAGCAGCGTGACAGGGGTGGGGGGCTACACCTTC. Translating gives CASSVTGVGGYTF.

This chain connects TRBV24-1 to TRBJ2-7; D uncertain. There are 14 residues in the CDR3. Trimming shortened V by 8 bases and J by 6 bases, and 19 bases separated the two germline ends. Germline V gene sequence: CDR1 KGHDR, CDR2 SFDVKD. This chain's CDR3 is CATNGLIRDVEQYF. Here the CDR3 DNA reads TGTGCCACCAACGGTCTTATCCGAGACGTCGAGCAGTACTTC.

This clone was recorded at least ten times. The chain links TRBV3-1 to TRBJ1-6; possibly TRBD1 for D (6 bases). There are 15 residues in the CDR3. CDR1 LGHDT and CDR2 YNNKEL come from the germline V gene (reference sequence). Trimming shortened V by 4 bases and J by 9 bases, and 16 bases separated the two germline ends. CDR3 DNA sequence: TGTGCCAGCAGCCCCAGGGGACCCTCTAGTTCACCCCTCCACTTT. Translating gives CASSPRGPSSSPLHF.

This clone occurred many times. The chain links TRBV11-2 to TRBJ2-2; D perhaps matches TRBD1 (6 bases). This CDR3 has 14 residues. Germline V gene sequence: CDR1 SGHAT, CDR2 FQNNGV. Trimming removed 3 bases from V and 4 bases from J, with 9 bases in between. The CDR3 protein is CASSFGQRTGELFF. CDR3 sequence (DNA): TGTGCCAGCAGCTTTGGACAGCGCACCGGGGAGCTGTTTTTT.

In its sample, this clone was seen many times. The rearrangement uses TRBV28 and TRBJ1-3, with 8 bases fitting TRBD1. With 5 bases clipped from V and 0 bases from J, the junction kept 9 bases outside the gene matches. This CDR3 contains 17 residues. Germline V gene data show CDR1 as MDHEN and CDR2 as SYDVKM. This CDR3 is CASSQPGQGSSGNTIYF. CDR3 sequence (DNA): TGTGCCAGCAGTCAACCCGGACAGGGAAGCTCTGGAAACACCATATATTTT.

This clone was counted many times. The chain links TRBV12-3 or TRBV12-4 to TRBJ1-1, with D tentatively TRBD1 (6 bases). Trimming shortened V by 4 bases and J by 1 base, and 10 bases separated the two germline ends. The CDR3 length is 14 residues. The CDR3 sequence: CASSWGHENTEAFF. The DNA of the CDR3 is TGTGCCAGCAGTTGGGGACATGAGAACACTGAAGCTTTCTTT.

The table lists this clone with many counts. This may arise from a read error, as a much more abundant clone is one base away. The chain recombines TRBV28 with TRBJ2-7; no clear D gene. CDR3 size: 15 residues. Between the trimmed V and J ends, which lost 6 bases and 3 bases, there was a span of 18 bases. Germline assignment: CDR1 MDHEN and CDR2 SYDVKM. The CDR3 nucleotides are TGTGCCAGCAGAGACATAGGACGGGCCTTCTACGAGCAGTACTTC. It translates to CASRDIGRAFYEQYF. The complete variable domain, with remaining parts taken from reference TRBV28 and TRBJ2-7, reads DVKVTQSSRYLVKRTGEKVFLECVQDMDHENMFWYRQDPGLGLRLIYFSYDVKMKEKGDIPEGYSVSREKKERFSLILESASTNQTSMYLCASRDIGRAFYEQYFGPGTRLTVT.

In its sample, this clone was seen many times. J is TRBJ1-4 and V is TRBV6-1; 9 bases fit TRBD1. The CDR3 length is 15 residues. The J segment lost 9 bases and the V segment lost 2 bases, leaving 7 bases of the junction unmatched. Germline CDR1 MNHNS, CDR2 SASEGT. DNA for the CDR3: TGTGCCAGCAGTGAAATAGACAGGGGGATCAAAAAACTGTTTTTT. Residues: CASSEIDRGIKKLFF.

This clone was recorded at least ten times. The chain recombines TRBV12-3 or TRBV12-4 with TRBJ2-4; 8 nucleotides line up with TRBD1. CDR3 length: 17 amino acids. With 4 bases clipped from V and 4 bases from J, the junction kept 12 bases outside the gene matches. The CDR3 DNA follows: TGTGCCAGCAGTTCGCGGACAGGGTGGCGGGGAAAAAACATTCAGTACTTC. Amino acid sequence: CASSSRTGWRGKNIQYF.

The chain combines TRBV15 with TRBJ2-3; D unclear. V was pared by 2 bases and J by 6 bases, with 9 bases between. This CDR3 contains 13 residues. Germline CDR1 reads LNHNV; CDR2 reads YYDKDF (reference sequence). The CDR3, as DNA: TGTGCCACCAGCAGATCGGCCTTGGATACGCAGTATTTT. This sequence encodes CATSRSALDTQYF. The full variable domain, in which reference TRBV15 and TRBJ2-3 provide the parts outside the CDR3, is DAMVIQNPRYQVTQFGKPVTLSCSQTLNHNVMYWYQQKSSQAPKLLFHYYDKDFNNEADTPDNFQSRRPNTSFCFLDIRSPGLGDTAMYLCATSRSALDTQYFGPGTRLTVL.

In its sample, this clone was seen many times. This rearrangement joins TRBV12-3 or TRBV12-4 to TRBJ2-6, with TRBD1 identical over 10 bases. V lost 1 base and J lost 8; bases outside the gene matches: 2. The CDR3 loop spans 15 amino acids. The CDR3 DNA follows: TGTGCCAGCAGTTTAGAGGGACAGGGGTCCAACGTCCTGACTTTC. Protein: CASSLEGQGSNVLTF.

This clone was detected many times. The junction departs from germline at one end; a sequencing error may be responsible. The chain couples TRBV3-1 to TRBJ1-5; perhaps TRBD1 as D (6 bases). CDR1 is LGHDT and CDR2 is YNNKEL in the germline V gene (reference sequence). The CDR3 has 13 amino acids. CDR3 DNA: TGTGCCAGCAGCCAAGTTGTAGGACAGCTCCAGCATTTT. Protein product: CASSQVVGQLQHF.

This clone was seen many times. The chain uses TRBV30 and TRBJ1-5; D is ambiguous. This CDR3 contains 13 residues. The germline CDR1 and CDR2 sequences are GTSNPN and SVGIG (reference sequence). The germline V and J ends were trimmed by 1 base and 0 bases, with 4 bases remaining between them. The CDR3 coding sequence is TGTGCCTGGAGTGAGGATAGCAATCAGCCCCAGCATTTT. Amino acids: CAWSEDSNQPQHF.

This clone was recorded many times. Here the CDR3 reads CASSLQQGAGEQYF. The CDR3 nucleotides read TGTGCCAGCAGTTTACAACAGGGGGCGGGAGAGCAGTACTTC. The chain recombines TRBV27 with TRBJ2-7, with 9 positions matching TRBD1. The CDR3 totals 14 residues. Unmatched junction bases numbered 6, after V lost 2 bases and J lost 7 bases. Germline-derived CDR1 and CDR2 are MNHEY and SMNVEV (reference sequence).

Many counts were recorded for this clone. CDR3 region: CASSLEASGSHEQFF. The DNA for the CDR3 is TGCGCCAGCAGCTTGGAGGCTAGCGGGAGCCATGAGCAGTTCTTC. This chain links TRBV5-1 with TRBJ2-1; 10 bases agree with TRBD2. The CDR3 runs 15 residues. V was clipped by 0 bases and J by 8 bases; unmatched bases: 5. Germline CDR1 reads SGHRS; CDR2 reads YFSETQ.

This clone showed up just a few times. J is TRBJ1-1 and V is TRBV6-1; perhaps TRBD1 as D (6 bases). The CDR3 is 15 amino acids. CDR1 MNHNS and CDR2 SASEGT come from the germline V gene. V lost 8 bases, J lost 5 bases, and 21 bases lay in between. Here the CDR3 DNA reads TGTGCCAGCCTTAGGTGGACAGTGTTGTGTACTGAAGCTTTCTTT. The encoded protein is CASLRWTVLCTEAFF.

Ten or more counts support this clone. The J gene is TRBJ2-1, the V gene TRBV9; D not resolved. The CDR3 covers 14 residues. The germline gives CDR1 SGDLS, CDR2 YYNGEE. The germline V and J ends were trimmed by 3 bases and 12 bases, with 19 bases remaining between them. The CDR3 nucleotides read TGTGCCAGCAGCGAGGGCCCCGCGTGGGATGGGCAGTTCTTC. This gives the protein CASSEGPAWDGQFF.

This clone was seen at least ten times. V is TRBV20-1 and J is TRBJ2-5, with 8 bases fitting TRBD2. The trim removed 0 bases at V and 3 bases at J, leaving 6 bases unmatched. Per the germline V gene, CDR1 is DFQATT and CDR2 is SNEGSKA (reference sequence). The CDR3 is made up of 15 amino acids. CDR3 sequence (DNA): TGCAGTGCTAGAGATCGGCTAGCGGGTAAAGAGACCCAGTACTTC. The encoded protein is CSARDRLAGKETQYF.

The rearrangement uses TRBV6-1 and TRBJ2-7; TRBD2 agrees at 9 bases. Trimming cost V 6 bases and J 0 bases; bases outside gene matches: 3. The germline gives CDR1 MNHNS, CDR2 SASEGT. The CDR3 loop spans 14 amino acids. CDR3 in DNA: TGTGCCAGCAGAAGGACTAGCGCCTCCTACGAGCAGTACTTC. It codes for CASRRTSASYEQYF.

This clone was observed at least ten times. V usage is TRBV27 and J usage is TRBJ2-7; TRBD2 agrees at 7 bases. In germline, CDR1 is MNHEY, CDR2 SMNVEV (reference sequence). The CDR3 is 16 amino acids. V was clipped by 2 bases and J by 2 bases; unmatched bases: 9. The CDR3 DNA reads TGTGCCAGCAGTTTAACCCCCCCCGGGGGGACCTACGAGCAGTACTTC. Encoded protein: CASSLTPPGGTYEQYF.

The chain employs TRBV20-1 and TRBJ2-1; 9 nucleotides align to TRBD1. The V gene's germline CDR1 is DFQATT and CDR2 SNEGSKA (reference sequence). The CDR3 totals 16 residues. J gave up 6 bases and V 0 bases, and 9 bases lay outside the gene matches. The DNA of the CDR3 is TGCAGTGCTAGAGATCGACACAGGGGGCTCGTCAATGAGCAGTTCTTC. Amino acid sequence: CSARDRHRGLVNEQFF.

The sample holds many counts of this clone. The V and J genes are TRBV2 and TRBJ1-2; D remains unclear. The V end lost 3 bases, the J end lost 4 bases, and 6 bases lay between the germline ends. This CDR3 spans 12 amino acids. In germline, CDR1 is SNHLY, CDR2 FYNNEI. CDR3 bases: TGTGCCAGCAGTGAGGCAGCCTATGGCTACACCTTC. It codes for CASSEAAYGYTF.

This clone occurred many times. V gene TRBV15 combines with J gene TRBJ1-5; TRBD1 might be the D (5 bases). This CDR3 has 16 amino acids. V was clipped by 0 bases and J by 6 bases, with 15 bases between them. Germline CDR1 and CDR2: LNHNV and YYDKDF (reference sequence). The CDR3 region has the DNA TGTGCCACCAGCAGAGATCTAACAGGCGTGGGTCAGCCCCAGCATTTT. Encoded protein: CATSRDLTGVGQPQHF.

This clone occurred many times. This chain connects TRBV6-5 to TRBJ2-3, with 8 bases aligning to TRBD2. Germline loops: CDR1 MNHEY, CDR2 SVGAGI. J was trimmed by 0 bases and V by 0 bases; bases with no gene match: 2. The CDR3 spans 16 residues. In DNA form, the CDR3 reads TGTGCCAGCAGTTACTCGGCGGGAGGAAGCACAGATACGCAGTATTTT. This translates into CASSYSAGGSTDTQYF.

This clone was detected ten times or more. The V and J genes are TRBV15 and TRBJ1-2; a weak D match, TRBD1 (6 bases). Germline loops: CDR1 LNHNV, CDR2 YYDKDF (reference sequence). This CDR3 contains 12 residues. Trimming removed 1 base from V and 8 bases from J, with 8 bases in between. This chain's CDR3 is CATSRGQDGYTF. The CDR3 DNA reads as TGTGCCACCAGCAGAGGACAGGACGGCTACACCTTC.

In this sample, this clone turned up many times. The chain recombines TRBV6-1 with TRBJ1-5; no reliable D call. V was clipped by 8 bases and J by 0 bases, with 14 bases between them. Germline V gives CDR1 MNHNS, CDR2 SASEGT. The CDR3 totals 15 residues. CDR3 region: CASAWRGISNQPQHF. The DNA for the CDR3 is TGTGCCAGCGCCTGGAGAGGCATTAGCAATCAGCCCCAGCATTTT.

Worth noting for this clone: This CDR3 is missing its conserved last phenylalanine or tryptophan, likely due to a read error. The DNA for the CDR3 is TGCGCCAGCAGCCTTGCCCAAAAAAACATTCAGTACATC. Protein: CASSLAQKNIQYI. The V and J genes are TRBV4-1 and TRBJ2-4; D unresolved. CDR1 and CDR2 (germline): MGHRA, YSYEKL. Trimming took off 4 bases at V and 4 bases at J, with 8 bases between the two ends. This CDR3 spans 13 amino acids.